The rows below give T cell receptor beta chains drawn from one sample of a study of lymphopenia after photon versus proton radiotherapy. Data came from immunoSEQ multiplex PCR; TCRdb stores just in-frame clones and leaves some out. The sample records about 160,000 clones, about 85% being singletons. Material: peripheral blood, obtained from a patient treated with photon-based radiotherapy. These receptors all stem from a man aged 50-60 years with gastric cancer. Each CDR3 is given with its conserved first and last residue. The D gene is left open where the match is weak. Clone size is stated in some rows and not others, as once, few, many or a class when expanded.

v_call,j_call,clone_size,d_call,cdr3_aa,cdr3_nt
TRBV7-9,TRBJ1-2,.,.,CASSLGPNYGYTF,TGTGCCAGCAGCTTAGGACCTAACTATGGCTACACCTTC
TRBV29-1,TRBJ2-1,.,TRBD1,CSVPRGTGGLNEQFF,TGCAGCGTACCCCGGGGGACAGGGGGCCTCAATGAGCAGTTCTTC
TRBV2,TRBJ2-7,.,TRBD1,CAIAGTGSGEQYF,TGTGCCATCGCCGGGACAGGGAGCGGCGAGCAGTACTTC
TRBV7-3,TRBJ2-3,.,.,CASSLIGTDTQYF,TGTGCCAGCAGCTTAATAGGCACAGATACGCAGTATTTT
TRBV19,TRBJ2-1,once,TRBD2,CASSIGGGSREQFF,TGTGCCAGTAGTATTGGAGGCGGGAGTCGGGAGCAGTTCTTC
TRBV7-2,TRBJ2-7,.,TRBD1,CASSSRDRGVYEQYF,TGTGCCAGCAGCTCCCGGGACAGGGGTGTCTACGAGCAGTACTTC
TRBV10-1,TRBJ2-1,.,TRBD2,CASSPTSGRGQFF,TGCGCCAGCAGTCCGACTAGCGGGAGAGGGCAGTTCTTC
TRBV9,TRBJ1-1,once,TRBD1,CASSVAEGDRRGARNTEAFF,TGTGCCAGCAGCGTAGCTGAAGGGGACCGCAGGGGGGCCCGGAACACTGAAGCTTTCTTT
TRBV5-4,TRBJ2-7,.,.,CASTQGGPFSYEQYF,TGTGCCAGCACTCAAGGCGGACCTTTCTCCTACGAGCAGTACTTC
TRBV29-1,TRBJ2-3,.,TRBD2,CSVRTRSDTQYF,TGCAGCGTCAGGACTAGATCAGATACGCAGTATTTT
TRBV6-6,TRBJ2-7,.,.,CASSYLSGSESEQYF,TGTGCCAGCAGTTATCTTTCAGGTTCGGAATCCGAGCAGTACTTC
TRBV5-6,TRBJ2-7,.,.,CASSSGIQASYEQYF,TGTGCCAGCAGCTCCGGGATACAGGCCTCCTACGAGCAGTACTTC
TRBV28,TRBJ1-1,.,TRBD1,CASTTSGGMNTEAFF,TGTGCCAGCACTACCTCAGGGGGAATGAACACTGAAGCTTTCTTT
TRBV19,TRBJ2-4,.,.,CASSIGAHRGNIQYF,TGTGCCAGTAGTATAGGGGCACATCGGGGGAACATTCAGTACTTC
TRBV5-1,TRBJ2-3,.,TRBD2,CASKSGSGTDTQYF,TGCGCCAGCAAAAGCGGGAGTGGGACAGATACGCAGTATTTT
TRBV5-4,TRBJ2-7,.,TRBD2,CASSLGESGSTYEQYF,TGTGCCAGCAGCTTGGGGGAAAGCGGGAGTACCTACGAGCAGTACTTC
TRBV7-8,TRBJ2-5,.,.,CASSFGGRVEETQYF,TGTGCCAGCAGCTTCGGAGGGCGCGTCGAAGAGACCCAGTACTTC
TRBV5-6,TRBJ2-7,few,.,CASSLSTYEQYF,TGTGCCAGCAGCTTGTCGACCTACGAGCAGTACTTC
TRBV6-1,TRBJ1-5,.,.,CASSEGGGRNQPQHF,TGTGCCAGCAGTGAAGGAGGGGGGCGCAATCAGCCCCAGCATTTT
TRBV6-5,TRBJ1-4,once,TRBD1,CASSYTGGEQEKLFF,TGTGCCAGCAGTTACACAGGGGGGGAACAAGAAAAACTGTTTTTT
TRBV5-4,TRBJ2-1,.,.,CASSPSGGEQFF,TGTGCCAGCAGCCCCTCAGGAGGAGAGCAGTTCTTC
TRBV7-9,TRBJ2-2,.,TRBD2,CASSSGTSDTGELFF,TGTGCCAGCAGCTCCGGGACTAGTGACACCGGGGAGCTGTTTTTT
TRBV27,TRBJ2-5,.,.,CASSFRVQETQYF,TGTGCCAGCAGTTTTAGGGTCCAAGAGACCCAGTACTTC
TRBV7-9,TRBJ2-1,.,TRBD2,CASSLIAGDHEQFF,TGTGCCAGCAGCTTGATAGCGGGAGACCATGAGCAGTTCTTC
TRBV28,TRBJ1-2,.,.,CASSLGDAFMHTF,TGTGCCAGCAGTTTAGGGGACGCCTTTATGCACACCTTC
TRBV6-6,TRBJ2-2,.,TRBD1,CASSQGENTGELFF,TGTGCCAGCAGTCAGGGGGAGAACACCGGGGAGCTGTTTTTT
TRBV1,TRBJ2-7,.,.,CTSSQFTHPARGEYEQYF,TGCACCAGCAGCCAATTCACCCACCCCGCCAGGGGTGAGTACGAGCAGTACTTC
TRBV7-3,TRBJ2-1,.,.,CASSLGGASSYNEQFF,TGTGCCAGCAGCTTGGGCGGGGCTAGCTCCTACAATGAGCAGTTCTTC
TRBV5-1,TRBJ2-2,few,.,CASSSSRTGGELFF,TGCGCCAGCAGCTCCTCGAGGACGGGCGGGGAGCTGTTTTTT
TRBV15,TRBJ2-7,.,.,CATSRERDDSYEQYF,TGTGCCACCAGCAGAGAACGAGATGACAGCTACGAGCAGTACTTC